This T cell receptor (beta chain) is drawn from a study of blood T cell repertoires in COVID-19. About the research overall: Acute and convalescent COVID-19 samples came from the United States, Italy and Spain. The analysed material was cDNA or gDNA that came from T cells, B-cell-depleted T cells, or PBMCs.

Within the sample, this clone is medium-sized. Per the study methods: How many nucleated cells were present was estimated from reference gene primer amplification. Here immunoSEQ multiplex PCR was the method, and the copy in TCRdb shows in-frame clones only, minus some. V, J and clone size are taken as reported in that table, and D and trimming were inferred from the DNA itself. This table holds 91,000 or so clones, 82% found once. The germline V gene has CDR1 PRHDT and CDR2 FYEKMQ (reference sequence). J lost 5 bases, V lost 1 base, and 11 bases had no gene match. The CDR3 totals 19 residues. The receptor's source is a man aged 45 to 65 with active or convalescent COVID-19. This chain connects TRBV13 to TRBJ2-1; 13 nucleotides line up with TRBD2. The sequencing input was peripheral blood. This CDR3 reads CASSLERGTSGVADNEQFF. CDR3 sequence (DNA): TGTGCCAGCAGCTTAGAAAGGGGGACTAGCGGGGTTGCAGACAATGAGCAGTTCTTC.